Below are 12 T cell receptor beta chains sequenced from a single sample in a study of cytotoxic CD8 clonotypes in ibrutinib-treated CLL. Assay used: immunoSEQ multiplex PCR; TCRdb lists only in-frame clones, some missing. The sample contains about 140,000 clones, 77% of which appear only once. Sequences were derived from PBMCs, sampled after 12 months of ibrutinib treatment. These receptors were obtained from a human donor with chronic lymphocytic leukemia.

The V and J genes are TRBV19 and TRBJ2-5; 7 bases map to TRBD1. Germline CDR1 and CDR2: LNHDA and SQIVND (reference sequence). The CDR3 runs 14 residues. J gave up 4 bases and V 4 bases, and 6 bases lay outside the gene matches. CDR3 sequence: CASSKAQGRETQYF. The CDR3 nucleotides read TGTGCCAGTAGTAAAGCACAGGGGAGAGAGACCCAGTACTTC.

The chain joins TRBV28 to TRBJ1-5, with a weak D call TRBD1 (6 bases). This CDR3 region has 15 residues. Trimming removed 3 bases from V and 6 bases from J, with 15 bases in between. Germline-derived CDR1 and CDR2 are MDHEN and SYDVKM. The CDR3 DNA reads TGTGCCAGCAGTTTGGTGTCGGGAGGGGGTCAGCCCCAGCATTTT. Translating gives CASSLVSGGGQPQHF.

This clone was detected only a few times. The chain uses TRBV7-2 and TRBJ2-3; no clear D gene. The CDR3 has 15 residues. The V gene's germline CDR1 is SGHTA and CDR2 FQGNSA. Trimming removed 6 bases at V and 0 bases at J, with 13 bases between. The CDR3 region has the DNA TGTGCCAGCAGTGAACTTCAGGCCAGCACAGATACGCAGTATTTT. Protein: CASSELQASTDTQYF.

The chain joins TRBV30 to TRBJ2-1, with TRBD2 matching 8 bases. From germline, CDR1 is GTSNPN and CDR2 SVGIG (reference sequence). This CDR3 has 16 amino acids. With 1 base clipped from V and 4 bases from J, the junction kept 9 bases outside the gene matches. This CDR3 is CAWSALGSGDYNEQFF. The CDR3 coding sequence is TGTGCCTGGAGTGCCTTAGGTAGCGGGGATTACAATGAGCAGTTCTTC.

This sequence joins TRBV29-1 and TRBJ1-2, with D tentatively TRBD1 (5 bases). This CDR3 has 12 amino acids. Trimming removed 8 bases at V and 1 base at J, with 11 bases between. Per the germline V gene, CDR1 is SQVTM and CDR2 is ANQGSEA. CDR3 loop: CSSTGGNYGYTF. CDR3 nucleotides: TGCAGCTCGACCGGGGGTAACTATGGCTACACCTTC. Full variable domain (rest looked up from reference TRBV29-1 and TRBJ1-2): SAVISQKPSRDICQRGTSLTIQCQVDSQVTMMFWYRQQPGQSLTLIATANQGSEATYESGFVIDKFPISRPNLTFSTLTVSNMSPEDSSIYLCSSTGGNYGYTFGSGTRLTVV.

The V call is TRBV11-1, the J call TRBJ2-7, with TRBD2 matching over 9 bases. This CDR3 is 16 amino acids long. V lost 5 bases, J lost 4 bases, and 12 bases stayed unmatched. Germline V gives CDR1 SGHAT, CDR2 FQDESV (reference sequence). CDR3 in amino acids: CASSPHSRGGRYEQYF. DNA for the CDR3: TGTGCCAGCAGCCCTCACTCGCGGGGGGGCCGGTACGAGCAGTACTTC.

The J gene is TRBJ1-1, the V gene TRBV5-4, with 8 bases matching TRBD1. With 2 bases clipped from V and 2 bases from J, the junction kept 2 bases outside the gene matches. The germline gives CDR1 SGHNT, CDR2 YYREEE (reference sequence). The CDR3 length is 14 residues. The CDR3 here is CASSFGQGNTEAFF. CDR3 bases: TGTGCCAGCAGCTTTGGACAGGGTAACACTGAAGCTTTCTTT.

The chain recombines TRBV28 with TRBJ1-1, with 8 bases lining up with TRBD1. Trimming removed 2 bases from V and 2 bases from J; junction bases left unmatched: 4. The CDR3 has 15 residues. Germline V gives CDR1 MDHEN, CDR2 SYDVKM. The CDR3 region is CASSLTAGGNTEAFF. The CDR3 nucleotides read TGTGCCAGCAGTTTAACCGCAGGGGGCAACACTGAAGCTTTCTTT.

In its sample, this clone was seen a few times. The chain uses TRBV6-4 and TRBJ1-2; D is perhaps TRBD1 (5 bases). In germline, CDR1 is MRHNA, CDR2 SNTAGT. V lost 6 bases and J 4 bases, leaving 15 bases between the germline ends. CDR3 length: 14 amino acids. As DNA, the CDR3 is TGTGCCAGCAGCAGGGATCCTGGCGGCTATGGCTACACCTTC. Its translation: CASSRDPGGYGYTF.

This chain connects TRBV6-1 to TRBJ1-1; D remains unclear. The V end was cut by 6 bases, the J end by 5 bases, with 16 bases between. There are 14 residues in the CDR3. CDR1 is MNHNS, CDR2 SASEGT, per germline. For the CDR3, the DNA is TGTGCCAGCAGCGTTGACCTACCTAGGACTGAAGCTTTCTTT. It specifies CASSVDLPRTEAFF.

This clone has just a few counts. The sample has other DNA sequences that encode this CDR3 too. The rearrangement joins TRBV30 to TRBJ2-6; D remains ambiguous. Per germline, CDR1 GTSNPN and CDR2 SVGIG (reference sequence). The ends were cut back, 0 bases at V and 4 bases at J, with 4 bases in the middle. This CDR3 comprises 13 residues. CDR3 in DNA: TGTGCCTGGAGTGTTGGGGGGGCCAACGTCCTGACTTTC. Translated, it gives CAWSVGGANVLTF.

Concerning this clone: This may come from a read error, since a much larger clone is one base off. The V and J genes are TRBV6-1 and TRBJ1-5, with a tentative D call TRBD1 (6 bases). Germline CDR1 is MNHNS and CDR2 is SASEGT. The length of the CDR3 is 13 residues. V lost 11 bases to trimming and J lost 6 bases, with 17 bases between them. CDR3 sequence reads: CAGENRGIQPQHF. In DNA form, the CDR3 reads TGTGCCGGCGAGAATAGGGGGATTCAGCCCCAGCATTTT.